The present T cell receptor (beta chain) was sequenced within a study of control samples from healthy donors and cancer patients. The V and J ends lost 5 bases and 4 bases, in that order; junction bases with no gene match: 2. This CDR3 region has 12 residues. Germline CDR1 reads GTSNPN; CDR2 reads SVGIG (reference sequence). Data came from immunoSEQ multiplex PCR; TCRdb stores just in-frame clones and leaves some out. This sample has some 130,000 clones; roughly 92% occur once, and the top ten carry about 11%. This clone was counted a single time. Sequenced material: blood. The TCR originated in a man in his thirties or forties in good health. The chain employs TRBV30 and TRBJ1-2, with 9 bases identical to TRBD1. The CDR3 spells CAWSTGGYGYTF. The CDR3 nucleotides read TGTGCCTGGTCGACAGGGGGCTATGGCTACACCTTC.